These T cell receptor beta chains were read from a single sample in a study of blood T cell repertoires in COVID-19. TCRdb's copy holds only in-frame clones and misses some; the assay was immunoSEQ multiplex PCR. Of 120,000 to 150,000 clones in the sample, around 80% are singletons; the top ten hold roughly 13%. Sequenced input: peripheral blood. The receptor source for this set is a man older than 75 with acute or convalescent COVID-19. The CDR3 runs from the conserved cysteine through the conserved F or W. The D gene is left open where the match is weak. The listing skips clone size in some rows; elsewhere it reads once, few, many or a size class.

>TRBJ2-3|TRBV5-1|NA|NA
CASSSGTLTDTQYF
TGCGCCAGCAGCTCCGGGACACTTACAGATACGCAGTATTTT
>TRBJ1-1|TRBV6-5|NA|NA
CASLRTAPNTEAFF
TGTGCCAGCCTCCGGACAGCACCTAACACTGAAGCTTTCTTT
>TRBJ2-6|TRBV12-3/TRBV12-4|NA|NA
CASSRSGANVLTF
TGTGCCAGCAGCCGCTCTGGGGCCAACGTCCTGACTTTC
>TRBJ1-4|TRBV6-5|TRBD1|NA
CASREAGTGSEKLFF
TGTGCCAGCAGAGAGGCCGGGACAGGGAGTGAAAAACTGTTTTTT
>TRBJ2-2|TRBV2|NA|few
CASSGLVNTGELFF
TGTGCCAGCAGTGGACTAGTAAACACCGGGGAGCTGTTTTTT
>TRBJ1-4|TRBV6-5|NA|few
CAINRRGSNEKLFF
TGTGCCATTAACAGACGGGGGTCTAATGAAAAACTGTTTTTT
>TRBJ1-5|TRBV28|TRBD1|NA
CASSFIFTGVNQPQHF
TGTGCCAGCAGTTTTATTTTTACAGGGGTTAATCAGCCCCAGCATTTT
>TRBJ1-5|TRBV20-1|NA|NA
CSASGSRGGNQPQHF
TGCAGTGCTAGTGGTAGCCGAGGGGGAAACCAGCCCCAGCATTTT
>TRBJ1-5|TRBV7-2|NA|NA
CASSLSLNQPQHF
TGTGCCAGCAGCTTATCCCTCAATCAGCCCCAGCATTTT
>TRBJ1-3|TRBV11-2|TRBD1|NA
CASSLFDRGFGNTIYF
TGTGCCAGCAGCTTATTTGACAGGGGGTTTGGAAACACCATATATTTT
>TRBJ1-6|TRBV18|TRBD1|NA
CASSLGQGGYNSPLHF
TGTGCCAGCTCCCTCGGACAGGGAGGCTATAATTCACCCCTCCACTTT
>TRBJ2-7|TRBV4-1|NA|few
CASSPTGNEQYF
TGCGCCAGCAGCCCGACGGGAAACGAGCAGTACTTC
>TRBJ1-1|TRBV3-1/TRBV3-2|TRBD1|NA
CASSQAALTGEAFF
TGTGCCAGCAGCCAAGCTGCCCTGACAGGGGAAGCTTTCTTT
>TRBJ1-1|TRBV3-1/TRBV3-2|NA|once
CASSQEGVTEAFF
TGTGCCAGCAGCCAAGAGGGAGTAACTGAAGCTTTCTTT
>TRBJ1-6|TRBV9|NA|NA
CASSASRGGSYNSPLHF
TGTGCCAGCAGCGCGAGTAGGGGGGGCTCCTATAATTCACCCCTCCACTTT
>TRBJ2-2|TRBV18|NA|NA
CASSPLSGNTGELFF
TGTGCCAGCTCACCACTTAGCGGGAACACCGGGGAGCTGTTTTTT
>TRBJ1-1|TRBV28|TRBD1|NA
CASRSRGQGTEAFF
TGTGCCAGCAGGTCAAGGGGGCAGGGCACTGAAGCTTTCTTT
>TRBJ1-1|TRBV7-8|NA|NA
CASSLQRSTEAFF
TGTGCCAGCAGCCTACAAAGGAGCACTGAAGCTTTCTTT
>TRBJ1-6|TRBV7-2|TRBD1|NA
CASSLRRGRVDDSPLHF
TGTGCCAGCAGCCTTAGAAGGGGGCGCGTTGACGATTCACCCCTCCACTTT
>TRBJ1-2|TRBV18|NA|few
CASSPPEKMGYTF
TGTGCCAGCTCACCACCTGAGAAGATGGGCTACACCTTC
>TRBJ2-1|TRBV28|TRBD2|NA
CASSLSWTSGTPNEQFF
TGTGCCAGCAGTTTATCCTGGACTAGCGGGACACCCAATGAGCAGTTCTTC
>TRBJ2-3|TRBV6-5|NA|NA
CASREIGDTQYF
TGTGCCAGCAGGGAGATCGGCGATACGCAGTATTTT
>TRBJ1-2|TRBV7-9|NA|NA
CASSLARPGNAGGYTF
TGTGCCAGCAGCTTAGCACGTCCGGGGAACGCGGGCGGCTACACCTTC
>TRBJ2-5|TRBV5-1|NA|NA
CASSLAAGKETQYF
TGCGCCAGCAGCTTGGCCGCGGGGAAGGAGACCCAGTACTTC
>TRBJ1-6|TRBV13|NA|NA
CASSFGTGSLNSPLHF
TGTGCCAGCAGCTTCGGTACGGGAAGCCTTAATTCACCCCTCCACTTT
>TRBJ2-3|TRBV28|TRBD2|NA
CASSPLTSGVTDTQYF
TGTGCCAGCAGTCCTTTAACAAGCGGGGTAACAGATACGCAGTATTTT
>TRBJ1-1|TRBV2|NA|NA
CASSLRGDVNTEAFF
TGTGCCAGCAGTCTCCGCGGGGACGTGAACACTGAAGCTTTCTTT
>TRBJ1-2|TRBV10-3|NA|few
CAISERRADYGYTF
TGTGCCATCAGTGAACGGCGGGCGGACTATGGCTACACCTTC
>TRBJ2-7|TRBV7-2|NA|NA
CASSLGSRSYEQYF
TGTGCCAGCAGCTTAGGGAGCAGATCCTACGAGCAGTACTTC
>TRBJ1-2|TRBV19|NA|many
CASSIGRVNGYTF
TGTGCCAGTAGTATTGGCAGGGTGAATGGCTACACCTTC
>TRBJ2-7|TRBV27|TRBD1|NA
CASSLGQGVYEQYF
TGTGCCAGCAGTTTAGGACAGGGGGTCTACGAGCAGTACTTC
>TRBJ1-2|TRBV6-2/TRBV6-3|NA|NA
CASSYSRTEVYGYTF
TGTGCCAGCAGTTACTCGAGGACAGAAGTATATGGCTACACCTTC
>TRBJ2-3|TRBV2|NA|few
CASTLWGPMDTQYF
TGTGCCAGCACCTTGTGGGGGCCAATGGATACGCAGTATTTT
>TRBJ1-1|TRBV18|NA|NA
CASSEQGNTEAFF
TGTGCCAGCTCAGAACAGGGGAACACTGAAGCTTTCTTT
>TRBJ1-2|TRBV29-1|TRBD1|NA
CSVAKTGGAGEYYGYTF
TGCAGCGTGGCCAAGACAGGGGGCGCGGGTGAATATTATGGCTACACCTTC
>TRBJ1-2|TRBV30|NA|few
CAWSVGRGNYGYTF
TGTGCCTGGAGTGTTGGCAGGGGAAACTATGGCTACACCTTC
>TRBJ2-2|TRBV19|TRBD2|NA
CASKGSGGTGELFF
TGTGCCAGTAAGGGTAGCGGGGGCACCGGGGAGCTGTTTTTT
>TRBJ1-4|TRBV7-7|TRBD1|NA
CASSPRTGSVKLFF
TGTGCCAGCAGCCCTAGGACAGGCTCTGTAAAACTGTTTTTT
>TRBJ1-1|TRBV7-2|NA|NA
CASSLSYDTEAFF
TGTGCCAGCAGCTTATCGTATGACACTGAAGCTTTCTTT
>TRBJ2-7|TRBV5-1|TRBD2|NA
CASRDVAGGGYEQYF
TGCGCCAGCAGGGATGTAGCGGGGGGCGGCTACGAGCAGTACTTC
>TRBJ2-7|TRBV4-3|TRBD2|NA
CASSQAVAGGPTSYEQYF
TGCGCCAGCAGCCAAGCGGTAGCGGGGGGCCCTACTTCCTACGAGCAGTACTTC
>TRBJ1-4|TRBV9|NA|few
CASSVRSAATNEKLFF
TGTGCCAGCAGCGTCAGATCAGCGGCAACTAATGAAAAACTGTTTTTT
>TRBJ2-5|TRBV3-1/TRBV3-2|TRBD2|NA
CASSQTGSGGKETQYF
TGTGCCAGCAGCCAGACCGGGAGCGGGGGGAAAGAGACCCAGTACTTC
>TRBJ1-1|TRBV7-3|NA|NA
CASSTTGGNTEAFF
TGTGCCAGCAGCACCACCGGGGGTAACACTGAAGCTTTCTTT
>TRBJ1-2|TRBV5-8|NA|once
CASTPLGSDGYTF
TGTGCCAGCACCCCGCTTGGTAGCGATGGCTACACCTTC
>TRBJ2-5|TRBV6-5|NA|NA
CASSYQGTHQYF
TGTGCCAGCAGTTATCAAGGGACACATCAGTACTTC
>TRBJ1-5|TRBV19|NA|NA
CASSIERFNQPQHF
TGTGCCAGTAGTATCGAGCGCTTCAATCAGCCCCAGCATTTT
>TRBJ2-3|TRBV19|NA|few
CASSMLVEADTQYF
TGTGCCAGTAGTATGCTGGTCGAGGCAGATACGCAGTATTTT
>TRBJ2-7|TRBV5-1|NA|once
CASSPGNQGEQYF
TGCGCCAGTTCTCCTGGGAATCAGGGGGAGCAGTACTTC
>TRBJ2-5|TRBV4-2|TRBD2|NA
CASSQGLAGGAQYF
TGTGCCAGCAGCCAGGGACTAGCGGGCGGAGCCCAGTACTTC
>TRBJ1-2|TRBV7-8|NA|NA
CASSSREIYGYTF
TGTGCCAGCAGCTCACGGGAGATCTATGGCTACACCTTC
>TRBJ2-2|TRBV18|NA|NA
CASSPRPSDTGELFF
TGTGCCAGCTCACCACGGCCCTCAGACACCGGGGAGCTGTTTTTT
>TRBJ2-7|TRBV13|NA|NA
CASSLGTYYEQYF
TGTGCCAGCAGCTTGGGCACCTACTACGAGCAGTACTTC
>TRBJ2-5|TRBV5-1|NA|NA
CASSPTPGETQYF
TGCGCCAGCAGCCCGACCCCAGGGGAGACCCAGTACTTC
>TRBJ2-5|TRBV10-2|TRBD1|NA
CASSPFGQAGETQYF
TGCGCCAGCAGCCCCTTCGGACAGGCGGGAGAGACCCAGTACTTC
>TRBJ2-2|TRBV7-2|TRBD2|NA
CASSPGLAGNTGELFF
TGTGCCAGCAGCCCCGGGCTAGCGGGGAACACCGGGGAGCTGTTTTTT
>TRBJ2-2|TRBV5-1|TRBD2|NA
CASSLEASGGGNTGELFF
TGCGCCAGCAGCTTGGAGGCTAGCGGGGGTGGAAACACCGGGGAGCTGTTTTTT
>TRBJ2-1|TRBV6-2/TRBV6-3|TRBD2|NA
CASSRSGGLRNEQFF
TGTGCCAGCAGTCGAAGCGGGGGCCTCCGCAATGAGCAGTTCTTC
>TRBJ2-2|TRBV5-1|NA|few
CASSFAGATGELFF
TGCGCCAGCAGCTTTGCTGGGGCCACCGGGGAGCTGTTTTTT
>TRBJ1-2|TRBV7-2|NA|NA
CASNLGPVNYGYTF
TGTGCCAGCAACTTAGGCCCGGTTAACTATGGCTACACCTTC